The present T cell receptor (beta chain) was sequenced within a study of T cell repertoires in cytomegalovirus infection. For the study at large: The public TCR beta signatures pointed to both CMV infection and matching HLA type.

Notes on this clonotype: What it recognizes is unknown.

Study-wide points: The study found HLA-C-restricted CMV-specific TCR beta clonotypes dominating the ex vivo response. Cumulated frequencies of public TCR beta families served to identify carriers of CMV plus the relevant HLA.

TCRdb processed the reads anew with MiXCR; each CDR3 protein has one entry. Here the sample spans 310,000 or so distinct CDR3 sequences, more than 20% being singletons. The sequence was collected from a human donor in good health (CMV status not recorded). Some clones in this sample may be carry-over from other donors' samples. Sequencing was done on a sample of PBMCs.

The CDR3: CASSVATGGGGSGANVLTF. In DNA, the CDR3 is TGTGCCAGCAGCGTAGCTACTGGAGGGGGGGGATCTGGGGCCAACGTCCTGACTTTC. This sequence joins TRBV9 and TRBJ2-6, with D possibly TRBD2 on 7 matching bases. The V end was cut by 0 bases, the J end by 1 base, with 17 bases between. The CDR3 has 19 amino acids. From germline, CDR1 is SGDLS and CDR2 YYNGEE.